These T cell receptor beta chains were read from a single sample in a study of response to subunit inactivated influenza vaccine. From the RT-PCR reads, TCRdb called clonotypes with MiXCR, one entry per CDR3 protein. Of roughly 700,000 distinct CDR3 sequences listed, about 15% are singletons. The material sequenced was PBMCs from blood, taken around two weeks before vaccination. These receptors all stem from a man aged 45-65 years who received an inactivated influenza vaccine. The CDR3 runs from the conserved cysteine through the conserved F or W. A D gene is named only where the DNA matches it firmly. Clone size is given for some rows only: seen once, a few or many times, or a class if the clone is expanded.

abundance: many; v_gene: TRBV7-2; d_gene: TRBD1; j_gene: TRBJ1-3; CDR3nt: TGTGCCAGCAGTCAACAGGGGGCTACTGGAAACACCATATATTTT; CDR3aa: CASSQQGATGNTIYF
abundance: many; v_gene: TRBV5-1; d_gene: TRBD2; j_gene: TRBJ2-1; CDR3nt: TGCGCCAGCAGGGATAGCGGGAGCTCCTACAATGAGCAGTTCTTC; CDR3aa: CASRDSGSSYNEQFF
abundance: NA; v_gene: TRBV5-5; d_gene: NA; j_gene: TRBJ2-3; CDR3nt: TGTGCCAGCAGTTTCGCAGGGCTCAACACAGATACGCAGTATTTT; CDR3aa: CASSFAGLNTDTQYF
abundance: many; v_gene: TRBV4-3; d_gene: TRBD1; j_gene: TRBJ1-2; CDR3nt: TGCGCCAGCAGCCACCGCCGGACAGGGCTTGGCTACACCTTC; CDR3aa: CASSHRRTGLGYTF
abundance: NA; v_gene: TRBV7-9; d_gene: NA; j_gene: TRBJ1-2; CDR3nt: TGTGCCAGCAGCCCCCGGGACGGCAATCAGTATGGCTACACCTTC; CDR3aa: CASSPRDGNQYGYTF
abundance: NA; v_gene: TRBV11-1; d_gene: TRBD1; j_gene: TRBJ2-2; CDR3nt: TGTGCCAGCAGCTCCACCGAAATTACAGGGGCGTCTACGAACACCGGGGAGCTGTTTTTT; CDR3aa: CASSSTEITGASTNTGELFF
abundance: few; v_gene: TRBV20-1; d_gene: TRBD2; j_gene: TRBJ2-7; CDR3nt: TGCAGTGCTGGGGGGGACGGAATGTCGAATGAGCAGTACTTC; CDR3aa: CSAGGDGMSNEQYF
abundance: few; v_gene: TRBV7-6; d_gene: TRBD1; j_gene: TRBJ1-4; CDR3nt: TGTGCCAGCAGCGCCCAAACAGGGGGCCATGAAAAACTGTTTTTT; CDR3aa: CASSAQTGGHEKLFF
abundance: NA; v_gene: TRBV3-1; d_gene: NA; j_gene: TRBJ2-7; CDR3nt: TGTGCCAGCAGCCAAGGGGAGATAAGAAACGAGCAGTACTTC; CDR3aa: CASSQGEIRNEQYF
abundance: NA; v_gene: TRBV3-1; d_gene: NA; j_gene: TRBJ2-1; CDR3nt: TGTGCCAGCAGCCAAGAACTAGTCCGGGCCGATGAGCAGTTCTTC; CDR3aa: CASSQELVRADEQFF
abundance: NA; v_gene: TRBV7-9; d_gene: NA; j_gene: TRBJ1-1; CDR3nt: TGTGCCAGCAGGGCGGACGGTTACACTGAAGCTTTCTTT; CDR3aa: CASRADGYTEAFF
abundance: NA; v_gene: TRBV9; d_gene: TRBD2; j_gene: TRBJ2-7; CDR3nt: TGTGCCAGCAGCACTGGGACTAGCGGAACCTACGAGCAGTACTTC; CDR3aa: CASSTGTSGTYEQYF
abundance: few; v_gene: TRBV15; d_gene: NA; j_gene: TRBJ2-5; CDR3nt: TGTGCCACCAGCGGCACTTACCAAGAGACCCAGTACTTC; CDR3aa: CATSGTYQETQYF
abundance: few; v_gene: TRBV6-4; d_gene: TRBD2; j_gene: TRBJ2-3; CDR3nt: TGTGCCAGCAGCCGGGGACTAGCACATGAGGGAGATACGCAGTATTTT; CDR3aa: CASSRGLAHEGDTQYF
abundance: NA; v_gene: TRBV12-3/TRBV12-4; d_gene: NA; j_gene: TRBJ2-1; CDR3nt: TGTGCCAGCAGTTTAGGACTAGTAACCTACAATGAGCAGTTCTTC; CDR3aa: CASSLGLVTYNEQFF
abundance: NA; v_gene: TRBV20-1; d_gene: NA; j_gene: TRBJ1-1; CDR3nt: TGCAGTGCTAGTCCGGGGGCCACTGAAGCTTTCTTT; CDR3aa: CSASPGATEAFF